This T cell receptor beta chain was found in a study of blood T cell repertoires in COVID-19. Study as a whole: Whether acute or convalescent, the COVID-19 samples came from the United States, Italy and Spain.

Donors were grouped by their self-reported clinical history. Original data processing: From reference gene primer amplification, estimates of nucleated cell counts were derived. Here immunoSEQ multiplex PCR was the method, and the copy in TCRdb shows in-frame clones only, minus some. D and trimming were read from the DNA, whereas the V and J calls and clone size are those reported in that table. Of fewer than 300,000 clones detected, 80% to 95% appear once; the ten largest clones hold roughly 1.1%. The sequencing sample was made of PBMCs or T cells enriched from blood (not recorded which). The clonotype comes from a woman between 25 and 40 years old who had recovered from COVID-19.

CDR3 protein: CASSQAMNYGYTF. The CDR3 DNA reads TGTGCCAGCAGCCAAGCCATGAACTATGGCTACACCTTC. The chain links TRBV3-1 (or the pseudogene TRBV3-2) to TRBJ1-2; D remains ambiguous. Trimming removed 1 base from V and 2 bases from J, with 5 bases in between. This CDR3 contains 13 residues. Per the germline V gene, CDR1 is LGHDT and CDR2 is YNNKEL (reference sequence).